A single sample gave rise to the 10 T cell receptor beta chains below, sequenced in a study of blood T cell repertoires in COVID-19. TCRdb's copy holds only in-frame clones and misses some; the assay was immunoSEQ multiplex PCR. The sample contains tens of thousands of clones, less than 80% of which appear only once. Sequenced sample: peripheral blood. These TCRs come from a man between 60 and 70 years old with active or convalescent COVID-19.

CDR3 sequence (DNA): TGTGCCAGCAGCGCGGGGGACCCGACCTACGAGCAGTACTTC. Protein sequence: CASSAGDPTYEQYF. J is TRBJ2-7 and V is TRBV9; perhaps TRBD2 as D (6 bases). V was shortened by 3 bases and J by 2 bases, with 12 bases between the two germline ends. CDR3 length: 14 residues. CDR1 and CDR2 from the germline V gene are SGDLS and YYNGEE.

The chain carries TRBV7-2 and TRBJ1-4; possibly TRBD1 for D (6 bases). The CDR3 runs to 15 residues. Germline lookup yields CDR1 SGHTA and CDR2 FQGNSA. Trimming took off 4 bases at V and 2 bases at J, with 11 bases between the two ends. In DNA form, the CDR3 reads TGTGCCAGCAGCTCACAGGGCTTTACTAATGAAAAACTGTTTTTT. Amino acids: CASSSQGFTNEKLFF.

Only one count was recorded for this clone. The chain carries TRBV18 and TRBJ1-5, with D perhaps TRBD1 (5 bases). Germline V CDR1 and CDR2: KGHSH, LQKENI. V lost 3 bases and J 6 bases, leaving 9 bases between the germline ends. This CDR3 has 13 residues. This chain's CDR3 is CASSPQGSQPQHF. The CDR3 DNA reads TGTGCCAGCTCACCCCAGGGATCTCAGCCCCAGCATTTT.

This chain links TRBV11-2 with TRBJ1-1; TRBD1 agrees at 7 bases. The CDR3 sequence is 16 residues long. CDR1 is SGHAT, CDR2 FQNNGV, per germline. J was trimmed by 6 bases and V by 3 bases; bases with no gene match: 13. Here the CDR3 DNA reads TGTGCCAGCAGCTTCCGACAGGGCAGCCCTACCCCTGAAGCTTTCTTT. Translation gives CASSFRQGSPTPEAFF.

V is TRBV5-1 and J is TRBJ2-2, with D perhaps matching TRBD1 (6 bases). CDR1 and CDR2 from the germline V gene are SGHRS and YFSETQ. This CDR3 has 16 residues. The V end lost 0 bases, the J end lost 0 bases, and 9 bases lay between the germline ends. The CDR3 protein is CASSLGGTSNTGELFF. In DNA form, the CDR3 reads TGCGCCAGCAGCTTGGGGGGGACATCGAACACCGGGGAGCTGTTTTTT.

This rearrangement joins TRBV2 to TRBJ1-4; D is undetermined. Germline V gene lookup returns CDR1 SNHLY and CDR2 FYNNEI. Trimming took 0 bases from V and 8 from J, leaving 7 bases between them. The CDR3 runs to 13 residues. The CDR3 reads CASSEASEEKLFF. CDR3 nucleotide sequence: TGTGCCAGCAGTGAAGCTTCAGAAGAAAAACTGTTTTTT.

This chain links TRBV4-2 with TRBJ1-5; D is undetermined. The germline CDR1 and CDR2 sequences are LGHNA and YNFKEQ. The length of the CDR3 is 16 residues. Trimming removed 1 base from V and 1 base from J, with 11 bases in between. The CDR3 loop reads CASSQARVLSNQPQHF. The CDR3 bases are TGTGCCAGCAGCCAAGCGAGGGTTTTGAGCAATCAGCCCCAGCATTTT.

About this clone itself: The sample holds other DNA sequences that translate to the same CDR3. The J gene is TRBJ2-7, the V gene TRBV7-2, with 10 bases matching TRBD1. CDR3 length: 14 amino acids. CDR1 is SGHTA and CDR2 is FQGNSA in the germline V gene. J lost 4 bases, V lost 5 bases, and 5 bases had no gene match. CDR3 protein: CASSPWDRGYEQYF. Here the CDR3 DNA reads TGTGCCAGCAGCCCATGGGACAGGGGTTACGAGCAGTACTTC.

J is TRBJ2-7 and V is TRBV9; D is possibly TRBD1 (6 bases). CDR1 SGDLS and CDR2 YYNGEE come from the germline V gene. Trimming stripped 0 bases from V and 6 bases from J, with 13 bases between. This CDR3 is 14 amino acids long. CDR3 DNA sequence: TGTGCCAGCAGCGTAGAGGGACACTATTCCGAGCAGTACTTC. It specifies CASSVEGHYSEQYF. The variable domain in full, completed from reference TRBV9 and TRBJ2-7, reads DSGVTQTPKHLITATGQRVTLRCSPRSGDLSVYWYQQSLDQGLQFLIQYYNGEERAKGNILERFSAQQFPDLHSELNLSSLELGDSALYFCASSVEGHYSEQYFGPGTRLTVT.

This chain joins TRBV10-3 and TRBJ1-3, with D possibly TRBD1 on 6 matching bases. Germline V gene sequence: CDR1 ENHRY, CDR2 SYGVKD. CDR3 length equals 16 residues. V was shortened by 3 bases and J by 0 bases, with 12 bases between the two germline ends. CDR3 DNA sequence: TGTGCCATCAGTGATTCCGGGGGGCTCTCTGGAAACACCATATATTTT. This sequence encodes CAISDSGGLSGNTIYF.